This entry features one T cell receptor beta chain sequence. There is no known antigen for this receptor. One base away there is no much larger clone; base qualities are not given. RNA was extracted using the RNeasy kit, and 0.5 to 1 microgram was reverse transcribed with random hexamers. TCR beta CDR3 regions were amplified with the immunoSEQ multiplex PCR assay covering 54 Vbeta and 13 Jbeta segments. Bias from PCR amplification was corrected by using a synthetic template baseline for primer optimization and for computational correction. The study's processing was this. Reads were annotated to V, D and J genes per IMGT and analyzed with immunoSEQ Analyzer, keeping only productive sequences. Clonality was computed as one minus Shannon entropy normalized by log2 of the number of productive unique sequences. For each patient and control, public and private clones were evaluated among the 100 most prevalent clones. A clone was defined as Susac-specific if it was absent from the healthy and MS cohorts, from 950 to 1,300 published viral clones and from other ImmuneACCESS disease sequences. TCRdb applied fastp at Q25 and MiXCR to the public reads, then kept only in-frame beta chains. When rows share a CDR3 protein, they turn into one entry using the most common DNA and genes. TCRdb, not the authors, supplied the V and J calls. The sample data list 120,000 or so distinct CDR3 sequences, and roughly 94% of these were observed just once. About 0.098% of the sample goes to the ten largest clones.

This sample was taken from a study of CD8 T cells in Susac syndrome (dated by TCRdb to the late 2010s). Notes on the research overall: The study used repertoire sequencing to test whether antigen drove CD8+ T cell activation and differentiation in Susac syndrome.

According to the germline V gene (reference sequence), CDR1 reads DFQATT and CDR2 reads SNEGSKA. V is cut by 8 bases and J by 4 bases, and the space between the germline ends is 8 bases. From cysteine to phenylalanine, the CDR3 is 10 amino acids long. Only the CDR3 DNA stays, 30 bases, in frame from base 1. Overall results and qualifications from the work: The number of individuals in the TCR sequencing and HLA analysis was recognized as being relatively small.

Peripheral blood CD8+ and CD4+ T cells from healthy donors, Susac syndrome patients and multiple sclerosis patients were profiled by high-throughput TCR beta sequencing. Healthy donors were age- and sex-matched controls. Bulk CD8+ and CD4+ T cells were purified by magnetic negative isolation, whereas CD8+ TEMRA cells were enriched by FACS. Blood was drawn into EDTA tubes, processed within 24 hours, and PBMCs were isolated by density gradient centrifugation. PBMCs intended for TCR sequencing were cryopreserved in liquid nitrogen and thawed later in a water bath at 37 degrees C. The sorted or isolated CD4+, CD8+ and CD8+ TEMRA cells reached a purity of at least 90%.

This receptor was obtained from a human donor in good health. The sequenced sample consisted of CD4+ T cells from PBMCs. The receptor chain draws on TRBV20-1 and TRBJ2-5; the D gene cannot be resolved reliably. At the DNA level, the sequence is TGCAGTCTATTTCGAGAGACCCAGTACTTC. This translates into CSLFRETQYF.